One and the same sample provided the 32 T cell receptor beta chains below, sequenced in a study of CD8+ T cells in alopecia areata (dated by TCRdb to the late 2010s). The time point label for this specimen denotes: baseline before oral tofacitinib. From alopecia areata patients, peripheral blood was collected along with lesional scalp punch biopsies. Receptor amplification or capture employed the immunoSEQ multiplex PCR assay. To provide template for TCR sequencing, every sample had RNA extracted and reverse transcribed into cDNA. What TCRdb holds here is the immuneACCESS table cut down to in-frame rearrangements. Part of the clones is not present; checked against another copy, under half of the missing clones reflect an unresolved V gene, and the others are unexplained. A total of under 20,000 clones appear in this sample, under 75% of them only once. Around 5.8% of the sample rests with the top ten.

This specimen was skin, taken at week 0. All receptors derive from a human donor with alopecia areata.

The CDR3 is CASSLASADRLNNEQFF. The DNA for the CDR3 is TGCGCCAGCAGCTTGGCCTCCGCGGACAGATTAAACAATGAGCAGTTCTTC. V and J are TRBV5-1 and TRBJ2-1; D perhaps matches TRBD1 (6 bases). Trimming removed 0 bases at V and 5 bases at J, with 18 bases between. CDR3 length: 17 residues. Germline assignment: CDR1 SGHRS and CDR2 YFSETQ.

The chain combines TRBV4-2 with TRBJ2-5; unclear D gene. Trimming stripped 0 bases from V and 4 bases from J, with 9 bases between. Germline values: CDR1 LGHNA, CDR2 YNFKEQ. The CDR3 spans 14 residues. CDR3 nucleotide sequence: TGTGCCAGCAGCCAAGATTTAGCCCCAGAGACCCAGTACTTC. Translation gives CASSQDLAPETQYF.

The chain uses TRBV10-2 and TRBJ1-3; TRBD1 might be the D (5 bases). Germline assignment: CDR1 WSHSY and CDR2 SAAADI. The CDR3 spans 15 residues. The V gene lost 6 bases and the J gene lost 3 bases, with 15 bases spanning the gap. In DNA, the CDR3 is TGCGCCAGCAGAATGAACCAGGGATTTGGAAACACCATATATTTT. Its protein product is CASRMNQGFGNTIYF.

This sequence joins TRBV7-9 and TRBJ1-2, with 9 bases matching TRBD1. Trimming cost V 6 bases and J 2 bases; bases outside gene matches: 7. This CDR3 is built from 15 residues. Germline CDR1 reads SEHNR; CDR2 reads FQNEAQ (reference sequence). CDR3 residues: CASRWGQGRNYGYTF. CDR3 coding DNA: TGTGCCAGCAGATGGGGACAGGGAAGGAACTATGGCTACACCTTC.

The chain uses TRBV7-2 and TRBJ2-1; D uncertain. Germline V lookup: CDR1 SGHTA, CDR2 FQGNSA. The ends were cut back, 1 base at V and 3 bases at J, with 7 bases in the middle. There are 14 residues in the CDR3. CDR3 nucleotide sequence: TGTGCCAGCAGCTTAGACCCCCTCTACAATGAGCAGTTCTTC. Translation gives CASSLDPLYNEQFF.

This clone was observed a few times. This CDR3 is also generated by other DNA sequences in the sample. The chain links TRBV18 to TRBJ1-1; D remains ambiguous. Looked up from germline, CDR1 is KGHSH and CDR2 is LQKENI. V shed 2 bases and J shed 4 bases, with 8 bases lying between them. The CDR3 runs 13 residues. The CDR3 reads CASSPSDGTEAFF. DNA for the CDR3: TGTGCCAGCTCACCATCCGACGGCACTGAAGCTTTCTTT.

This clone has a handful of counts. The CDR3 coding sequence is TGTGCCAGCAGCGTACGGGACAGCGGAGAGACCCAGTACTTC. Translating it yields CASSVRDSGETQYF. V gene TRBV5-8 combines with J gene TRBJ2-5, with 7 bases matching TRBD1. J gave up 4 bases and V 4 bases, and 7 bases lay outside the gene matches. Germline V gene data show CDR1 as SGHTS and CDR2 as YDEGEE. CDR3 length: 14 amino acids.

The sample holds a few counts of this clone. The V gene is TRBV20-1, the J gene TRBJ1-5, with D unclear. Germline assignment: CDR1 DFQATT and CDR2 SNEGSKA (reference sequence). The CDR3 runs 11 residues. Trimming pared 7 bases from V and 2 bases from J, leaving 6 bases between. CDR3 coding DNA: TGCAGTGGGGTGGGCAATCAGCCCCAGCATTTT. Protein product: CSGVGNQPQHF.

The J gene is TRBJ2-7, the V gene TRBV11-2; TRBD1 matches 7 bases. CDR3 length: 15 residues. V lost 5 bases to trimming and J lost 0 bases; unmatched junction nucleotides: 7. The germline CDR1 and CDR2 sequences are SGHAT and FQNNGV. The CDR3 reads CASSQGAGGSYEQYF. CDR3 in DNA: TGTGCCAGCAGCCAAGGGGCAGGGGGCTCCTACGAGCAGTACTTC.

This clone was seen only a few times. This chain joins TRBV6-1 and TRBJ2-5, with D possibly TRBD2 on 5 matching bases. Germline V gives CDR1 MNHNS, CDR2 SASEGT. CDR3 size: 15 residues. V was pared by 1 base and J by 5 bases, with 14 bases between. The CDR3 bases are TGTGCCAGCAGTGAAGGCCCAGCGCCGGGGGAGACCCAGTACTTC. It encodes CASSEGPAPGETQYF.

The CDR3 DNA is TGTGCCAGCACTGGGGGTGACAATCAGCCCCAGCATTTT. Translated, it gives CASTGGDNQPQHF. V gene TRBV2 combines with J gene TRBJ1-5; TRBD1 might be the D (5 bases). This CDR3 comprises 13 residues. Germline loops: CDR1 SNHLY, CDR2 FYNNEI. Trimming shortened V by 7 bases and J by 3 bases, and 10 bases separated the two germline ends.

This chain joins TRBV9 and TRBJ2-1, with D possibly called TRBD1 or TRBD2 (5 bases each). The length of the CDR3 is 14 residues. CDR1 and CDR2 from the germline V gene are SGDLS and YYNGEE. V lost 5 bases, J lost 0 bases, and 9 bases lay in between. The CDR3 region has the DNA TGTGCCAGCAGTGGGGCGGGCTCCTACAATGAGCAGTTCTTC. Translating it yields CASSGAGSYNEQFF.

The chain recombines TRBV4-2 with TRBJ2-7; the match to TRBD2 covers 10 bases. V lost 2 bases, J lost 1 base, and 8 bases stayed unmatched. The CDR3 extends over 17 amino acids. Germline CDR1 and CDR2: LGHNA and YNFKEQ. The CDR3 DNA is TGTGCCAGCAGCCAACTCCTAGCGGGGGCGGGGTCCTACGAGCAGTACTTC. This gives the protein CASSQLLAGAGSYEQYF.

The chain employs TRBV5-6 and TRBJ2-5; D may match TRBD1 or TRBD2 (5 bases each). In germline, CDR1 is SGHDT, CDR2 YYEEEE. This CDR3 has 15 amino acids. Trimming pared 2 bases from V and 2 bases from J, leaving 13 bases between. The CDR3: CASSFKGPGQETQYF. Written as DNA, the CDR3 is TGTGCCAGCAGCTTCAAGGGGCCGGGACAAGAGACCCAGTACTTC.

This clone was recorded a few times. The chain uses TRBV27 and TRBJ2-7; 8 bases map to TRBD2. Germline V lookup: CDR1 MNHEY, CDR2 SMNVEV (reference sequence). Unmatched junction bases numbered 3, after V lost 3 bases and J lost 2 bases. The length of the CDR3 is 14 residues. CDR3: CASSLRGDAYEQYF. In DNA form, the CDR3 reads TGTGCCAGCAGTTTGCGGGGGGATGCCTACGAGCAGTACTTC.

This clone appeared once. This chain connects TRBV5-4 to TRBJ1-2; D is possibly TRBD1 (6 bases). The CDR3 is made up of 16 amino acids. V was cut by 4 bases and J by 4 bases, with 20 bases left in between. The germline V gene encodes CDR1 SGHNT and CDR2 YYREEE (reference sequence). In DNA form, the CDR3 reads TGTGCCAGCAGCCCTGCGGCGAAGGGGGTTGTCTATGGCTACACCTTC. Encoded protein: CASSPAAKGVVYGYTF.

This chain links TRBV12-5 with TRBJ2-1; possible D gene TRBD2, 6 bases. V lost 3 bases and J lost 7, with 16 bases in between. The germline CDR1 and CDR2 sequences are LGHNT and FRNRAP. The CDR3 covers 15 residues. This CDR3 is CASGFTSTGRNEQFF. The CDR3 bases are TGTGCTAGTGGTTTCACTAGCACCGGTAGGAATGAGCAGTTCTTC.

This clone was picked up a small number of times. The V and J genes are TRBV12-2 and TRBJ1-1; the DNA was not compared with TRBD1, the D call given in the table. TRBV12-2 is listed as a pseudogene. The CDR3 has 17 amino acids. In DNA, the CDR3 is TGTGCAAGTCGCTTAAGGGGACAGGGAGAGTTGGACACTGAAGCTTTCTTT. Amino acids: CASRLRGQGELDTEAFF.

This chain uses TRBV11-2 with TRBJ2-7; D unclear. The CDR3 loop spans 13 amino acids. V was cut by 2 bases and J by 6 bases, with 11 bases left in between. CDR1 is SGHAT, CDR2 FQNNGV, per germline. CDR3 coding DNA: TGTGCCAGCAGCTTAACCCTGGGCAGCGAGCAGTACTTC. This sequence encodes CASSLTLGSEQYF.

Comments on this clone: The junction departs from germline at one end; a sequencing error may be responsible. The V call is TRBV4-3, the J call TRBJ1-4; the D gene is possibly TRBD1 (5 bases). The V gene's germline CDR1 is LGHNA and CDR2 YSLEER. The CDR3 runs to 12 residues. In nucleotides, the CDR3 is TGCGCCAGCAGCCAAGATCAGGGAGGATGGGGTTTT. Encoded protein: CASSQDQGGWGF.

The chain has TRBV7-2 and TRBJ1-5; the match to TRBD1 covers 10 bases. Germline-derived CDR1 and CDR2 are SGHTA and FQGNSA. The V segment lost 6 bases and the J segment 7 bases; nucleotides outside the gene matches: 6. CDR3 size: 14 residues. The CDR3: CASSPGTGDQPQHF. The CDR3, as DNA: TGTGCCAGCAGTCCCGGGACAGGGGACCAGCCCCAGCATTTT.

The CDR3 protein is CASSSRPGTDTQYF. The CDR3 DNA sequence: TGCGCCAGCAGTAGCCGACCGGGCACAGATACGCAGTATTTT. V is TRBV4-3 and J is TRBJ2-3; unclear D gene. The CDR3 is 14 amino acids. Germline V gene sequence: CDR1 LGHNA, CDR2 YSLEER. The germline V and J ends were trimmed by 6 bases and 1 base, with 11 bases remaining between them.

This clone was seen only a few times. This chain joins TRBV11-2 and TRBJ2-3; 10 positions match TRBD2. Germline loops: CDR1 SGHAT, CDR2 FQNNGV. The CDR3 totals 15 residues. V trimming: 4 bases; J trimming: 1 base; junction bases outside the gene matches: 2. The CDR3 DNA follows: TGTGCCAGCAGCTGGAGCGGGGGGGGCACAGATACGCAGTATTTT. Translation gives CASSWSGGGTDTQYF.

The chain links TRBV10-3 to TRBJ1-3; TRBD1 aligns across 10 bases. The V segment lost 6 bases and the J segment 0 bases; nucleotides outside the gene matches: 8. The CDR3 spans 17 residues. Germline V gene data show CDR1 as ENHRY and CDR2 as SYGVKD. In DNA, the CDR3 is TGTGCCATCAGCCCCGGGACAGGGGTCACCTCTGGAAACACCATATATTTT. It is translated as CAISPGTGVTSGNTIYF.

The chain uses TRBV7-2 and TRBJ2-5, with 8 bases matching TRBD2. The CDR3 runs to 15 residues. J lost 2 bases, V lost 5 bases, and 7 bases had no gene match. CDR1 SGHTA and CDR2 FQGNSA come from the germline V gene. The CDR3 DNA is TGTGCCAGCAGCCTCACCGGGACTAGTCAAGAGACCCAGTACTTC. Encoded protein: CASSLTGTSQETQYF.

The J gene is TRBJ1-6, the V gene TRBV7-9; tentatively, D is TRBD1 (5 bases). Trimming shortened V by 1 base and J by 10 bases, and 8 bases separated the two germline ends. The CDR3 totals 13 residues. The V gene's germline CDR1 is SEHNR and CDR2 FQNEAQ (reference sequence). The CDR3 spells CASSLDGDSPLHF. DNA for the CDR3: TGTGCCAGCAGCTTAGACGGGGACTCACCCCTCCACTTT.

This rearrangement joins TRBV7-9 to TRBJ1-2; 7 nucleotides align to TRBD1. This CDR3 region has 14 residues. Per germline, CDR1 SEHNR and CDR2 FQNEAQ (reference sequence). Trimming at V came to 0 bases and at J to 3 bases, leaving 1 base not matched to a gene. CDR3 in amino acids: CASSLAGTDYGYTF. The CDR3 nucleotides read TGTGCCAGCAGCTTAGCTGGGACAGACTATGGCTACACCTTC. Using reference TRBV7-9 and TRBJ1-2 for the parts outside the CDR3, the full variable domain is DTGVSQNPRHKITKRGQNVTFRCDPISEHNRLYWYRQTLGQGPEFLTYFQNEAQLEKSRLLSDRFSAERPKGSFSTLEIQRTEQGDSAMYLCASSLAGTDYGYTFGSGTRLTVV.

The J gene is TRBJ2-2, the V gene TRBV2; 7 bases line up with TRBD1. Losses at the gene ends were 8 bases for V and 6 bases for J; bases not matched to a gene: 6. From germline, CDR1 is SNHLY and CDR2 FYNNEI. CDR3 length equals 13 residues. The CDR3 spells CASGGDRAGELFF. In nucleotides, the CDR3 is TGTGCCAGCGGGGGAGACAGGGCCGGGGAGCTGTTTTTT.

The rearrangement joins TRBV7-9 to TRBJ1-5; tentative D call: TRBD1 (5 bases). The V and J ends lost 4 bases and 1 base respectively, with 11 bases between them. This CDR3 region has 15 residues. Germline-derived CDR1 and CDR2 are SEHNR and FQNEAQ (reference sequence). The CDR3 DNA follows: TGTGCCAGCAGCTCCTCCAGGGTGAGCAATCAGCCCCAGCATTTT. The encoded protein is CASSSSRVSNQPQHF.

The CDR3 DNA reads as TGTGCCAGCAGTGATTTTAGGGAGCAGTACTTC. Protein product: CASSDFREQYF. The gene calls are TRBV2 and TRBJ2-7; D is undetermined. Per the germline V gene, CDR1 is SNHLY and CDR2 is FYNNEI. CDR3 length: 11 residues. Trimming cost V 3 bases and J 7 bases, with 7 bases left between them.

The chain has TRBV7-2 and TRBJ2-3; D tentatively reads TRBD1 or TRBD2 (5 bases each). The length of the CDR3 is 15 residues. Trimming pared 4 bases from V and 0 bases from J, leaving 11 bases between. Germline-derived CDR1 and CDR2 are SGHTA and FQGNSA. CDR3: CASSSPGRSTDTQYF. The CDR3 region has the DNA TGTGCCAGCAGCTCGCCGGGACGCAGCACAGATACGCAGTATTTT.

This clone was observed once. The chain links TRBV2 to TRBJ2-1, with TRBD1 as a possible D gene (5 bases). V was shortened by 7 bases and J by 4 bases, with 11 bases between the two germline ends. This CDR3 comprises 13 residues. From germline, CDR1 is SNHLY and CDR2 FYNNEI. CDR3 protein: CASKIDSYNEQFF. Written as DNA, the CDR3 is TGTGCCAGCAAAATAGACAGTTACAATGAGCAGTTCTTC.